These 10 T cell receptor beta chains were sequenced from one sample in a study of shared clonotypes between healthy human individuals (dated by TCRdb to the early 2020s). The method was the immunoSEQ multiplex PCR assay. This is the immuneACCESS table as TCRdb keeps it, with only in-frame sequences that have V and J called. A part of the clones is gone; compared with another copy, unresolved V genes explain less than half, and the rest is unexplained. The sample profile shows approximately 2.1 million clones; 93% of them were found once. The ten largest clones capture about 0.39% of the sample. Sequenced sample: naive CD4+ T cells from PBMCs. According to the study, the label for this sample's cell subset or site signals: CD45RA+ positively selected. The source is a man in his late teens or twenties in good health. Some clones in this sample may be carry-over from other donors' samples.

The V and J genes are TRBV18 and TRBJ2-5; D possibly matches TRBD1 or TRBD2 (7 bases each). V shed 4 bases and J shed 5 bases, with 17 bases lying between them. Per the germline V gene, CDR1 is KGHSH and CDR2 is LQKENI. The CDR3 contains 15 residues. The CDR3 bases are TGTGCCAGCTCACAAACCCGACAGGGAGGGGAGACCCAGTACTTC. Translated: CASSQTRQGGETQYF. The whole variable domain, remainder taken from reference TRBV18 and TRBJ2-5, is NAGVMQNPRHLVRRRGQEARLRCSPMKGHSHVYWYRQLPEEGLKFMVYLQKENIIDESGMPKERFSAEFPKEGPSILRIQQVVRGDSAAYFCASSQTRQGGETQYFGPGTRLLVL.

The gene calls are TRBV13 and TRBJ2-2; 8 nucleotides match TRBD2. V gave up 2 bases and J gave up 0 bases; unmatched junction bases: 5. CDR1 PRHDT and CDR2 FYEKMQ come from the germline V gene (reference sequence). This CDR3 has 17 amino acids. The CDR3: CASSLRGGRPNTGELFF. DNA of the CDR3: TGTGCCAGCAGCTTAAGAGGCGGGAGGCCGAACACCGGGGAGCTGTTTTTT.

The V and J genes are TRBV5-1 and TRBJ1-1; D gene uncertain. This CDR3 comprises 15 residues. Germline-derived CDR1 and CDR2 are SGHRS and YFSETQ. V lost 4 bases, J lost 1 base, and 14 bases lay in between. In nucleotides, the CDR3 is TGCGCCAGCAGCACGACTACAGTTCCGAACACTGAAGCTTTCTTT. Translating gives CASSTTTVPNTEAFF.

Details on this clone: A read error may account for a junction end that differs from germline. The rearrangement joins TRBV19 to TRBJ1-2; 9 bases are shared with TRBD1. CDR1 LNHDA and CDR2 SQIVND come from the germline V gene (reference sequence). CDR3 size: 13 residues. The CDR3: CAGSRGTGNGYTF. As DNA, the CDR3 is TGTGCCGGTAGTAGAGGGACAGGGAATGGCTACACCTTC.

V usage is TRBV18 and J usage is TRBJ1-1; tentative D call: TRBD1 (6 bases). The CDR3 sequence is 17 residues long. V lost 3 bases, J lost 0 bases, and 17 bases lay in between. In germline, CDR1 is KGHSH, CDR2 LQKENI. The CDR3 DNA follows: TGTGCCAGCTCACCCGTCTTGGGGGCGCACATGAACACTGAAGCTTTCTTT. Protein sequence: CASSPVLGAHMNTEAFF.

The chain joins TRBV4-1 to TRBJ1-2; D may be TRBD1 (6 bases). Germline CDR1 reads MGHRA; CDR2 reads YSYEKL. Trimming took off 4 bases at V and 8 bases at J, with 23 bases between the two ends. The CDR3 length is 16 residues. In DNA form, the CDR3 reads TGCGCCAGCAGCCCCTCGACGACAGGAGCGGTAAGGGGCTACACCTTC. It is translated as CASSPSTTGAVRGYTF.

The chain joins TRBV6-1 to TRBJ2-6; no clear D. The length of the CDR3 is 14 residues. The germline V gene has CDR1 MNHNS and CDR2 SASEGT. The V gene lost 6 bases and the J gene lost 13 bases, with 19 bases spanning the gap. CDR3 coding DNA: TGTGCCAGCAGAGACCTCCGTGGTTCGAAGGTCCTGACTTTC. Translating gives CASRDLRGSKVLTF.

The chain recombines TRBV28 with TRBJ1-2; TRBD1 is a possible D gene (6 bases). There are 14 residues in the CDR3. Per the germline V gene, CDR1 is MDHEN and CDR2 is SYDVKM. Trimming removed 4 bases at V and 8 bases at J, with 17 bases between. CDR3 coding DNA: TGTGCCAGCAGTTCCACCGGGACAATGGGGGGCTACACCTTC. It codes for CASSSTGTMGGYTF.

J is TRBJ2-7 and V is TRBV10-3; the D is unclear. V gave up 3 bases and J gave up 0 bases, with 9 bases separating them. CDR1 and CDR2 from the germline V gene are ENHRY and SYGVKD. CDR3 length: 14 amino acids. The CDR3 protein is CAISERDNSYEQYF. The CDR3 region has the DNA TGTGCCATCAGTGAAAGAGACAACTCCTACGAGCAGTACTTC.

The gene calls are TRBV10-3 and TRBJ2-7; 8 bases line up with TRBD1. Germline CDR1 and CDR2: ENHRY and SYGVKD. The CDR3 has 15 amino acids. Trimming cost V 2 bases and J 2 bases; bases outside gene matches: 5. The CDR3 nucleotides are TGTGCCATCAGTGAGCAAAGGACAGGGACCTACGAGCAGTACTTC. This translates into CAISEQRTGTYEQYF.